Following are 16 T cell receptor beta chains from one sample sequenced in a study of cytomegalovirus exposure and HLA in healthy donors. PCR involved 60 Vbeta and 13 Jbeta primers. Using immunoSEQ multiplex PCR, the repertoire was profiled, and TCRdb retains in-frame clones only, with some absent. Among 90,000 to 100,000 clones, 69% were seen once, and the ten largest hold approximately 2.7%. The sample was PBMCs. These receptor sequences come from a man aged 50 to 59 in good health and CMV-seronegative.

The chain carries TRBV9 and TRBJ2-3; D is ambiguous. V shed 0 bases and J shed 2 bases, with 7 bases lying between them. CDR1 is SGDLS and CDR2 is YYNGEE in the germline V gene. CDR3 length: 14 residues. CDR3 bases: TGTGCCAGCAGCGTAGCCCATCCCACAGATACGCAGTATTTT. Encoded protein: CASSVAHPTDTQYF.

V is TRBV6-4 and J is TRBJ2-2; D gene ambiguous. CDR1 MRHNA and CDR2 SNTAGT come from the germline V gene. V was clipped by 5 bases and J by 0 bases, with 13 bases between them. The CDR3 contains 16 residues. This CDR3 reads CASSHQISANTGELFF. CDR3 sequence (DNA): TGTGCCAGCAGTCATCAAATAAGCGCGAACACCGGGGAGCTGTTTTTT.

This chain links TRBV11-2 with TRBJ1-4; weak D call: TRBD1 (6 bases). The CDR3 covers 15 residues. CDR1 is SGHAT and CDR2 is FQNNGV in the germline V gene. Deletions cut 3 bases from V and 6 bases from J, with 14 bases between. The CDR3: CASSFVRGVDEKLFF. The DNA of the CDR3 is TGTGCCAGCAGCTTCGTCAGGGGAGTGGATGAAAAACTGTTTTTT.

This chain uses TRBV5-4 with TRBJ2-5, with 9 bases lining up with TRBD2. Unmatched junction bases numbered 9, after V lost 1 base and J lost 5 bases. CDR1 and CDR2 (germline): SGHNT, YYREEE (reference sequence). This CDR3 is 16 amino acids long. CDR3 sequence: CASSLPLAGVRETQYF. CDR3 nucleotide sequence: TGTGCCAGCAGCTTGCCTTTAGCGGGAGTCAGGGAGACCCAGTACTTC.

This chain connects TRBV5-4 to TRBJ2-3, with 12 nucleotides matching TRBD2. V gave up 4 bases and J gave up 0 bases; unmatched junction bases: 9. The CDR3 sequence is 18 residues long. The germline gives CDR1 SGHNT, CDR2 YYREEE (reference sequence). The CDR3 spells CASSAGLAGITSTDTQYF. The DNA of the CDR3 is TGTGCCAGCAGCGCGGGACTAGCGGGTATAACTAGCACAGATACGCAGTATTTT.

The V call is TRBV29-1, the J call TRBJ2-7; no reliable D call. Germline V gene sequence: CDR1 SQVTM, CDR2 ANQGSEA. Trimming took 4 bases from V and 4 from J, leaving 11 bases between them. The CDR3 is 12 amino acids. CDR3 nucleotide sequence: TGCAGCGTTGTCCCCGACGGGTACGAGCAGTACTTC. The encoded protein is CSVVPDGYEQYF.

CDR3 bases: TGTGCCATCAGTGAAGCGGGTCAGCCCCAGCATTTT. It yields the protein CAISEAGQPQHF. The chain links TRBV10-3 to TRBJ1-5; no clear D gene. Trimming removed 3 bases from V and 6 bases from J, with 6 bases in between. This CDR3 has 12 amino acids. Germline V gene data show CDR1 as ENHRY and CDR2 as SYGVKD.

The chain couples TRBV29-1 to TRBJ2-5; 7 bases map to TRBD2. Per the germline V gene, CDR1 is SQVTM and CDR2 is ANQGSEA. The CDR3 is made up of 11 amino acids. CDR3 sequence: CGLTSVETQYF. Written as DNA, the CDR3 is TGCGGCCTTACTAGCGTAGAGACCCAGTACTTC.

The V gene is TRBV4-2, the J gene TRBJ2-5, with D possibly being TRBD1 (5 bases). The CDR3 extends over 13 amino acids. Germline lookup yields CDR1 LGHNA and CDR2 YNFKEQ. V lost 0 bases to trimming and J lost 5 bases, with 7 bases between them. CDR3 residues: CASSQEPGETQYF. The CDR3 DNA sequence: TGTGCCAGCAGCCAAGAACCAGGGGAGACCCAGTACTTC.

As concerns this clone: The final CDR3 position lacks the conserved phenylalanine or tryptophan, pointing to a likely read error. Because the CDR3's place on the DNA is in doubt, the DNA is left out and the CDR3 is given as listed by TCRdb. The chain links TRBV27 to TRBJ2-7; TRBD1 reflects the table's D call only, with no check against the DNA. The germline V gene has CDR1 MNHEY and CDR2 SMNVEV (reference sequence). The CDR3 extends over 12 residues, inclusive of both ends. Here the CDR3 reads CASSLSQGRTTL.

This clone was counted once. The chain has TRBV9 and TRBJ1-1; weak D call: TRBD1 (6 bases). This CDR3 is built from 16 residues. V lost 3 bases, J lost 0 bases, and 15 bases lay in between. Germline CDR1 is SGDLS and CDR2 is YYNGEE. The DNA for the CDR3 is TGTGCCAGCAGCGCGCATCCACAGGGCTTGAACACTGAAGCTTTCTTT. It codes for CASSAHPQGLNTEAFF.

The rearrangement uses TRBV5-1 and TRBJ2-2, with TRBD1 matching 11 bases. CDR1 SGHRS and CDR2 YFSETQ come from the germline V gene. CDR3 length: 15 residues. V trimming: 0 bases; J trimming: 6 bases; junction bases outside the gene matches: 1. This CDR3 reads CASSLGTGGPGELFF. DNA for the CDR3: TGCGCCAGCAGCTTGGGGACAGGGGGCCCCGGGGAGCTGTTTTTT.

This clone was picked up a small number of times. The chain uses TRBV5-1 and TRBJ1-4; 9 nucleotides line up with TRBD1. The V and J ends lost 1 base and 3 bases, in that order; junction bases with no gene match: 4. This CDR3 has 16 residues. Germline lookup yields CDR1 SGHRS and CDR2 YFSETQ. The CDR3 bases are TGCGCCAGCAGCTTGTCGGGGACAGGGCCTAATGAAAAACTGTTTTTT. Translation: CASSLSGTGPNEKLFF.

J is TRBJ1-4 and V is TRBV2; the match to TRBD1 covers 11 bases. The CDR3 covers 17 residues. V was clipped by 10 bases and J by 0 bases; unmatched bases: 10. Germline CDR1 is SNHLY and CDR2 is FYNNEI. CDR3 bases: TGTGCCACCCTCCTGGGGGACAGGGGGGCAACTAATGAAAAACTGTTTTTT. Translated: CATLLGDRGATNEKLFF.

The chain has TRBV14 and TRBJ2-7, with TRBD2 identical over 9 bases. CDR3 length: 14 residues. J lost 4 bases, V lost 7 bases, and 8 bases had no gene match. Looked up from germline, CDR1 is SGHDN and CDR2 is FVKESK. Here the CDR3 DNA reads TGTGCCAGCAACCGTAGCCTAGCGGGATACGAGCAGTACGTC. Translating it yields CASNRSLAGYEQYV.

The chain has TRBV2 and TRBJ1-1; 8 bases align to TRBD1. The CDR3 is 15 amino acids. V lost 2 bases and J lost 6; bases outside the gene matches: 8. From germline, CDR1 is SNHLY and CDR2 FYNNEI. The CDR3 spells CASSELGQELAEAFF. CDR3 DNA sequence: TGTGCCAGCAGTGAACTGGGACAGGAACTTGCTGAAGCTTTCTTT.